A selection of T cell receptor beta chains follows, all from one sample in a study of T cell responses to AZD1222 COVID-19 vaccine. Clones were read by immunoSEQ multiplex PCR, and TCRdb kept only the in-frame ones, dropping some. This table holds roughly 120,000 clones, around 85% found once. The source was peripheral blood, collected on day 0 of AZD1222 vaccination. The receptors stem from an adult in good health. The CDR3 runs from the conserved cysteine through the conserved F or W. D genes are given only for firm matches. Clone size is stated in some rows and not others, as once, few, many or a class when expanded.

d_call	v_call	clone_size	j_call	cdr3_nt	cdr3_aa
-	TRBV6-5	-	TRBJ1-1	TGTGCCAGTGGGAGAAAGAACACTGAAGCTTTCTTT	CASGRKNTEAFF
-	TRBV19	-	TRBJ2-5	TGTGCCAGTAGTATTACCCTGGGGGAGACCCAGTACTTC	CASSITLGETQYF
-	TRBV6-1	-	TRBJ2-7	TGTGCCAGCAGTGAAGTTGGGGGAGCCTACGAGCAGTACTTC	CASSEVGGAYEQYF
-	TRBV2	-	TRBJ2-7	TGTGCCAGCAGTGGTTTCCGCGAGCAGTACTTC	CASSGFREQYF
-	TRBV7-2	-	TRBJ2-3	TGTGCCAGCAGCGATAGACGCACAGATACGCAGTATTTT	CASSDRRTDTQYF
TRBD2	TRBV11-3	-	TRBJ2-1	TGTGCCAGCAGCCCTTATCGGGACTTCGGGCTAGCGGGAATCTATGAGCAGTTCTTC	CASSPYRDFGLAGIYEQFF
TRBD2	TRBV30	-	TRBJ2-3	TGTGCCTGGAAGTTGGGACTAGCGATAGATACGCAGTATTTT	CAWKLGLAIDTQYF
TRBD1	TRBV7-8	-	TRBJ1-1	TGTGCCAGCAGCTTAGAGCAGGGGGCTTTGCCTGAAGCTTTCTTT	CASSLEQGALPEAFF
-	TRBV9	few	TRBJ2-7	TGTGCCAGCAGCGTAGACTCCGAGCAGTACTTC	CASSVDSEQYF
TRBD1	TRBV6-1	-	TRBJ1-4	TGTGCCAGCAGTGAATTCCGACAGGGACGTGAAAAACTGTTTTTT	CASSEFRQGREKLFF